This T cell receptor (beta chain) was observed in a study of blood T cell repertoires in COVID-19. About the research overall: The United States, Italy and Spain provided the acute and convalescent COVID-19 samples. PBMCs, B-cell-depleted T cells, or T cells provided the cDNA or gDNA that made up the material.

It was during active infection that Seattle patients were enrolled and then longitudinally followed. CDR3 size: 15 residues. With V trimmed by 5 bases and J by 3 bases, 6 bases remained unmatched. The germline V gene encodes CDR1 MRHNA and CDR2 SNTAGT. The method was immunoSEQ multiplex PCR; TCRdb's version includes in-frame clones alone and lacks a portion of them. The sample records 200,000 to 300,000 clones, approximately 88% being singletons. The J gene is TRBJ2-2, the V gene TRBV6-4, with TRBD2 matching 7 bases. The material sequenced was peripheral blood. This TCR was recovered from a woman between 25 and 40 years old with COVID-19, enrolled during active disease. The CDR3 DNA reads as TGTGCCAGCAGTCCGGGACTAACGTACACCGGGGAGCTGTTTTTT. Translating gives CASSPGLTYTGELFF.